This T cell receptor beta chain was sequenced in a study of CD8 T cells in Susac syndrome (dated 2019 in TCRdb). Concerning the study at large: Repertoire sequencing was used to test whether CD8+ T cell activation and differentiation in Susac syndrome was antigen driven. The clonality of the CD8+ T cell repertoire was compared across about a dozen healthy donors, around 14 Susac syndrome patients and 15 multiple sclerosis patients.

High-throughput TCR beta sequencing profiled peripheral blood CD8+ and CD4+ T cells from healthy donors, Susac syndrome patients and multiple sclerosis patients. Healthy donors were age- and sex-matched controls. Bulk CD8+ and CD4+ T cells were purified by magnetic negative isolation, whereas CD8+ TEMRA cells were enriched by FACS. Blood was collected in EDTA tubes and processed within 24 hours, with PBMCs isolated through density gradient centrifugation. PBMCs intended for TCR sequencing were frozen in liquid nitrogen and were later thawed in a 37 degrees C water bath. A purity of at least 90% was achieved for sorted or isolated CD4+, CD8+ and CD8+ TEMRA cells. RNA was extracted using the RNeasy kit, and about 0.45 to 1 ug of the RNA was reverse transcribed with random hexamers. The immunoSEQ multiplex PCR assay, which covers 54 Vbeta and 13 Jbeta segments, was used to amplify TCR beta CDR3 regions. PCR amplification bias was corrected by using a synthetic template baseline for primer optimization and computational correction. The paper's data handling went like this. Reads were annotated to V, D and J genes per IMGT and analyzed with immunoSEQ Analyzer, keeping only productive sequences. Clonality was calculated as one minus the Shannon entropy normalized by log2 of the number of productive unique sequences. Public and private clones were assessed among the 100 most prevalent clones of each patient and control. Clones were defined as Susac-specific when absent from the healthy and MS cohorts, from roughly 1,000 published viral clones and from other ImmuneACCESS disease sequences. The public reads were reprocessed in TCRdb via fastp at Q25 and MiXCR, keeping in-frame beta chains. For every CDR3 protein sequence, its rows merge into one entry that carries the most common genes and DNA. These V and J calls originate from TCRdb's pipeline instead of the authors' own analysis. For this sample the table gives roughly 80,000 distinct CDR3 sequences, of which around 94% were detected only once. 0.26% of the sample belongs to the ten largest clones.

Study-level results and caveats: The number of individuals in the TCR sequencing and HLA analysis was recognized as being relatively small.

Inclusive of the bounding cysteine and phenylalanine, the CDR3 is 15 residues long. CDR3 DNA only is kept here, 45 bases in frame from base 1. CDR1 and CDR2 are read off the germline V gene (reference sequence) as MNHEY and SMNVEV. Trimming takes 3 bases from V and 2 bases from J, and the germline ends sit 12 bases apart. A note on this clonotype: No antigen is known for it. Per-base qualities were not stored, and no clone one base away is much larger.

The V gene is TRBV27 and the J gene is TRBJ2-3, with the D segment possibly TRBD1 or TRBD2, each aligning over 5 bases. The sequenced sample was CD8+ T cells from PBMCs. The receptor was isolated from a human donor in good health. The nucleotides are TGTGCCAGCAGTTTTTTTCCGGGGCTCACAGATACGCAGTATTTT. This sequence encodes CASSFFPGLTDTQYF.